This TCR beta chain was sequenced in a study of CD8+ T cells in alopecia areata. Overall study: Treated patients were given 5 to 10 mg oral tofacitinib twice daily. Study results and limitations: Researchers report lesional scalp, most notably alopecia totalis/universalis, outstripped normal scalp in clonality. Relative to mice, TCR sharing across patients was less clear, a difference possibly HLA-related.

A remark on this clone: Its antigen is unknown.

Using a FACSAria, the CD4+ and CD8+ T cells were sorted from the PBMCs. Reverse transcription of extracted RNA yielded cDNA, which provided the sequencing template. Repertoires were generated with immunoSEQ multiplex PCR, while TCRdb's copy carries only in-frame clones and drops some. The data contain 150,000 or so clones, roughly 70% of them singletons. This CDR3 comprises 14 residues. Trimming took 0 bases from V and 4 from J, leaving 9 bases between them. The germline V gene has CDR1 MGHRA and CDR2 YSYEKL. The chain joins TRBV4-1 to TRBJ1-2; perhaps TRBD1 as D (5 bases). This sequence was found in a human donor with alopecia areata. Sequencing used CD8+ T cells sorted from blood, obtained at week 0. The CDR3 nucleotides read TGCGCCAGCAGCCAAGATCAGGGCTTCTATGGCTACACCTTC. Translated, it gives CASSQDQGFYGYTF.